Included here is one TCR beta chain sequence, with context. This sample stems from a study of shared clonotypes between healthy human individuals. In the authors' workflow: Without quality scores, immunoSEQ junctional reads could not be filtered like full-length reads. Here immunoSEQ multiplex PCR was the method, and the copy in TCRdb shows in-frame clones only, minus some. V and J calls and clone size follow that table, whereas D and trimming were derived from the DNA. The sample holds more than 2,000,000 clones, about 92% seen once. Germline V gene sequence: CDR1 ENHRY, CDR2 SYGVKD. V lost 9 bases and J lost 2; bases outside the gene matches: 11. The CDR3 is made up of 15 amino acids. Naive CD4+ cells were CD45RA-selected; the remaining cells were memory.

The J gene is TRBJ1-2, the V gene TRBV10-3; 8 bases line up with TRBD1. The sample consisted of naive CD4+ T cells sorted from blood. Specified subset: CD45RA+ positively selected. This clonotype was obtained from a man aged 18 to 30 in good health. This CDR3 is CAISQQDRENYGYTF. CDR3 DNA sequence: TGTGCCATATCTCAACAGGACAGGGAAAACTATGGCTACACCTTC.